The sequence of this TCR beta chain was determined in a study of molecular identifiers for immune sequencing clone quantification. Findings and caveats of the study: Highly expanded clone sizes could end up underestimated if a barcode were shared by identical TCR molecules. Clones that exceeded 20 RNA copies held over 98% of effector molecules, yet under 1% in naive cells.

There are many counts of this clonotype. Its antigen is not known. The sorting of naive CD8 T cells used the CD8+CD4-CCR7+CD45RA+ phenotype. From the PCR reads, TCRdb called clonotypes with MiXCR, one entry per CDR3 protein. The sample includes around 480,000 distinct CDR3 sequences, about a fifth of them seen just once. The CDR3 covers 13 residues. V lost 2 bases, J lost 4 bases, and 6 bases lay in between. The V gene's germline CDR1 is ENHRY and CDR2 SYGVKD. The genes are TRBV10-3 and TRBJ1-5; no reliable D call. The source is a human donor in good health. Some libraries in this study had Jurkat cell RNA spiked in. Sequences were obtained from naive CD8+ T cells from blood, with Jurkat cell RNA spiked in. Subset noted: FACS-sorted CD8+CD4-CCR7+CD45RA+ naive T cells. The CDR3 region is CAISEVENQPQHF. CDR3 in DNA: TGTGCCATCAGTGAGGTGGAGAATCAGCCCCAGCATTTT.